This record covers a single TCR beta chain. The data were obtained in a study of T cell responses to AZD1222 COVID-19 vaccine. The V and J ends lost 5 bases and 5 bases respectively, with 15 bases between them. In germline, CDR1 is SSHAT, CDR2 FNYEAQ (reference sequence). CDR3 length: 15 amino acids. Assay used: immunoSEQ multiplex PCR; TCRdb lists only in-frame clones, some missing. The table has 120,000 or so clones, around 87% seen once. This specimen was peripheral blood, taken on day 0 of AZD1222 vaccination. The receptor's source is an adult in good health. The chain combines TRBV7-7 with TRBJ1-4; D is undetermined. The CDR3 region is CASSSGRYANEKLFF. CDR3 bases: TGTGCCAGCAGCAGTGGGAGGTACGCCAATGAAAAACTGTTTTTT.